These 9 T cell receptor beta chains originate from one sample sequenced in a study of identifying expanded T cells in peripheral blood. Data came from immunoSEQ multiplex PCR; TCRdb stores just in-frame clones and leaves some out. Of 100,000 or so clones listed, approximately 89% are singletons. The sequenced material came from blood. The source of these receptors is a person between 18 and 75 years old in good health.

This chain links TRBV6-5 with TRBJ2-7, with D possibly TRBD1 on 6 matching bases. V was cut by 6 bases and J by 3 bases, with 18 bases left in between. CDR3 length: 15 amino acids. Germline lookup yields CDR1 MNHEY and CDR2 SVGAGI. CDR3 nucleotides: TGTGCCAGCAGGGGGCAGCAGGCAGGGGACTACGAGCAGTACTTC. Amino acid sequence: CASRGQQAGDYEQYF.

This clone was found once. V gene TRBV19 combines with J gene TRBJ1-2, with 10 bases matching TRBD1. The CDR3 runs 16 residues. The V gene end was trimmed by 0 bases and the J gene end by 3 bases; junction bases not matched to a gene: 4. Germline CDR1 LNHDA, CDR2 SQIVND (reference sequence). CDR3 protein: CASSIDLGQGYYGYTF. The CDR3 coding sequence is TGTGCCAGTAGTATAGATCTGGGACAGGGGTACTATGGCTACACCTTC.

The chain joins TRBV14 to TRBJ2-3, with D tentatively TRBD2 (5 bases). Germline V CDR1 and CDR2: SGHDN, FVKESK. The CDR3 runs 14 residues. Trimming took off 0 bases at V and 6 bases at J, with 10 bases between the two ends. In nucleotides, the CDR3 is TGTGCCAGCAGCCAAGATTCGGGGAGCGATACGCAGTATTTT. This translates into CASSQDSGSDTQYF.

This chain links TRBV4-3 with TRBJ2-5, with 7 bases fitting TRBD1. Germline CDR1 LGHNA, CDR2 YSLEER. Germline trimming cut 0 bases from V and 5 bases from J; bases unmatched to any gene: 6. The CDR3 has 15 residues. The CDR3 spells CASSQETGIRETQYF. For the CDR3, the DNA is TGCGCCAGCAGCCAAGAGACAGGGATCAGGGAGACCCAGTACTTC.

The V call is TRBV7-9, the J call TRBJ2-2; D gene uncertain. The germline CDR1 and CDR2 sequences are SEHNR and FQNEAQ (reference sequence). This CDR3 has 14 residues. V was cut by 2 bases and J by 4 bases, with 8 bases left in between. The CDR3 sequence is CASSLRMGTGELFF. CDR3 DNA: TGTGCCAGCAGCTTAAGGATGGGCACCGGGGAGCTGTTTTTT.

CDR3 nucleotides: TGTGCCTGGAGGGGGACAGACAATGAGCAGTTCTTC. Residues: CAWRGTDNEQFF. The chain uses TRBV30 and TRBJ2-1, with 7 bases aligning to TRBD1. The V and J ends lost 3 bases and 5 bases, in that order; junction bases with no gene match: 1. Per the germline V gene, CDR1 is GTSNPN and CDR2 is SVGIG (reference sequence). The CDR3 runs to 12 residues.

V is TRBV6-6 and J is TRBJ2-3; D remains ambiguous. Germline V lookup: CDR1 MNHNY, CDR2 SVGAGI (reference sequence). Trimming left V 6 bases short and J 2 bases short, with 9 bases between. This CDR3 region has 13 residues. CDR3 bases: TGTGCCAGCAGAACGGACCCCACAGATACGCAGTATTTT. This encodes CASRTDPTDTQYF.

The rearrangement uses TRBV19 and TRBJ2-5; D could derive from TRBD1 or TRBD2 (5 bases each). This CDR3 region has 13 residues. Germline-derived CDR1 and CDR2 are LNHDA and SQIVND (reference sequence). Trimming took off 5 bases at V and 5 bases at J, with 12 bases between the two ends. The CDR3 DNA sequence: TGTGCCAGTAGTCCGGGACGGAGGGAGACCCAGTACTTC. It codes for CASSPGRRETQYF.

This rearrangement joins TRBV11-3 to TRBJ2-1, with D possibly TRBD2 on 5 matching bases. Germline assignment: CDR1 SGHNT and CDR2 YENEEA. The CDR3 length is 14 residues. With 7 bases removed from V and 8 bases from J, the gap between germline ends came to 18 bases. The CDR3 sequence is CASTEGRPSDEQFF. CDR3 nucleotide sequence: TGTGCCAGCACCGAGGGCCGACCGTCGGATGAGCAGTTCTTC.